The clone carrying this TCR beta chain was counted many times. These data come from a study of regulatory T cells in long-lasting Graves disease. Turning to the study itself: Positivity for TSH receptor antibodies plus over 5 years of antithyroid drugs meant persistent Graves' disease.

Sequencing libraries for TCR beta were prepared with iRepertoire HTBI primers and Arm-PCR of CDR3 regions. Authors' methods: Identification of gene segments yielded some 62 TRBV and 13 to 15 TRBJ across samples. One entry per CDR3 protein results from TCRdb running MiXCR on the multiplex PCR reads. TCRdb's processing, not the authors', yielded these V and J calls. The repertoire holds about 340,000 distinct CDR3 sequences, with 20% as singletons. CDR3 length: 15 amino acids. V was clipped by 3 bases and J by 3 bases; unmatched bases: 7. Germline loops: CDR1 MNHEY, CDR2 SMNVEV (reference sequence). Indicated time point: persistent/refractory GD, antithyroid drugs over 5 years with positive TRAb. The TCR library was prepared using RNA isolated from PBMCs. Patients with Graves' disease were diagnosed by American Thyroid Association guidelines.

The input for sequencing was peripheral blood mononuclear cells (PBMCs), taken when the disease was refractory, from a patient treated with antithyroid drugs. V gene TRBV27 combines with J gene TRBJ2-7, with TRBD2 matching 8 bases. The receptor was derived from a female donor with Graves disease. As DNA, the CDR3 is TGTGCCAGCAGTTTGATCGGGACTAGGGTCTACGAGCAGTACTTC. Residues: CASSLIGTRVYEQYF.